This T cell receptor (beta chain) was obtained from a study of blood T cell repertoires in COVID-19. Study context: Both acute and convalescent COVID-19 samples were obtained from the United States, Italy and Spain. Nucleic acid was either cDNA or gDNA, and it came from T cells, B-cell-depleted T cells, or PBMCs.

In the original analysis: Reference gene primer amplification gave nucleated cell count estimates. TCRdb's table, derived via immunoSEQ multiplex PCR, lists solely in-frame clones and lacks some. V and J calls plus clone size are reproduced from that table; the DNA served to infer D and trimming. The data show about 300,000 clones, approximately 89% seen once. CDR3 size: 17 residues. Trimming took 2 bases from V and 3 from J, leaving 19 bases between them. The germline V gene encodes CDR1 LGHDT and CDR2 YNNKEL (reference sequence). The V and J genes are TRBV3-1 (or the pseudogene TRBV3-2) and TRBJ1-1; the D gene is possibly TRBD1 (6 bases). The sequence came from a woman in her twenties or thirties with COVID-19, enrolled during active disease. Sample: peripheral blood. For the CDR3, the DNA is TGTGCCAGCAGCCAAAGTCCCACAGGGTGCCGGGACACTGAAGCTTTCTTT. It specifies CASSQSPTGCRDTEAFF.